This TCR beta chain is from a study of early T cells in non-severe SARS-CoV-2 infection. The CDR3 loop spans 13 amino acids. The TCR library protocol was used to attach unique molecular identifiers. These identifiers were attached to individual cDNA molecules. One entry per CDR3 protein results from TCRdb running MiXCR on the 5' RACE reads. The sample has around 26,000 distinct CDR3 sequences, approximately 5.1% seen once. This clonotype was recorded a few times. The sample consisted of whole blood. The clonotype was recovered from an adult who was a healthcare worker with PCR-confirmed SARS-CoV-2 infection or an uninfected control (not recorded which). V is TRBV3-2 and J is TRBJ1-2. TRBV3-2 is recorded as a pseudogene. The CDR3 DNA sequence: TGTGCCAGCAGCCAAGACTTATCACAGGGCTACACCTTC. Protein sequence: CASSQDLSQGYTF.